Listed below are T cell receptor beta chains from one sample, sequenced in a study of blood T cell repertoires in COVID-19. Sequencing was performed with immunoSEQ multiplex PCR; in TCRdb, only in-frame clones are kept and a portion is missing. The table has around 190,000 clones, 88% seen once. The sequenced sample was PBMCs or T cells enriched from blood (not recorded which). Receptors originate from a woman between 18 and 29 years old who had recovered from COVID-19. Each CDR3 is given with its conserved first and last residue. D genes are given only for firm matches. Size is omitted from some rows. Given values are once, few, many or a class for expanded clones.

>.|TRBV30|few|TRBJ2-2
CAWSVMPVNTGELFF
TGTGCCTGGAGTGTAATGCCGGTGAACACCGGGGAGCTGTTTTTT
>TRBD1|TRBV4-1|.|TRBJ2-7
CASSQRGTGSYEQYF
TGCGCCAGCAGCCAGCGCGGGACAGGGTCCTACGAGCAGTACTTC
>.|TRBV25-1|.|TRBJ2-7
CASSEATGTGYEQYF
TGTGCCAGCAGTGAAGCCACAGGAACCGGCTACGAGCAGTACTTC
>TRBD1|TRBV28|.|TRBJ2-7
CASSSGGQGSNEQYF
TGTGCCAGCAGCTCAGGTGGACAGGGTTCAAACGAGCAGTACTTC
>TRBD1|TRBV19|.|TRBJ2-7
CASSGTGGAEQYF
TGTGCCAGTAGCGGGACAGGGGGCGCCGAGCAGTACTTC
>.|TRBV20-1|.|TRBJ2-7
CSADGQTEQYF
TGCAGTGCAGACGGACAGACCGAGCAGTACTTC
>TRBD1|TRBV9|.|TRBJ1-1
CASSGTGGGGTEAFF
TGTGCCAGCAGCGGAACAGGGGGAGGAGGGACTGAAGCTTTCTTT
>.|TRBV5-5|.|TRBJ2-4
CASSLERRPDIGRAKNIQYF
TGTGCCAGCAGCTTGGAAAGGCGGCCGGACATCGGCAGGGCCAAAAACATTCAGTACTTC
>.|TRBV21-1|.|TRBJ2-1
CASSRGQANGTGFRDNEQFF
TGTGCCAGCAGCAGAGGGCAAGCGAACGGGACAGGGTTTAGGGATAATGAGCAGTTCTTC
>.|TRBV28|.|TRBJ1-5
CASSLEQGTQPQHF
TGTGCCAGCAGTTTAGAGCAGGGGACTCAGCCCCAGCATTTT
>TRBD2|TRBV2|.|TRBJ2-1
CASSVPTSPFF
TGTGCCAGCAGTGTGCCGACTAGCCCGTTCTTC
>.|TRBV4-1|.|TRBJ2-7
CASSQDNTVSSYEQYF
TGCGCCAGCAGCCAAGATAATACAGTCAGCTCCTACGAGCAGTACTTC
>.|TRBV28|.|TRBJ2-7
CASSLAESYEQYF
TGTGCCAGCAGTTTGGCGGAGAGCTACGAGCAGTACTTC
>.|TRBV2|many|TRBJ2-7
CASRSDSYEQYF
TGTGCCAGCAGGTCGGACAGCTACGAGCAGTACTTC
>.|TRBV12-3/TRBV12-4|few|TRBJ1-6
CASRLDRYSPLHF
TGTGCCAGCAGGCTGGACAGATATTCACCCCTCCACTTT
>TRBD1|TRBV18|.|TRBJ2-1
CASSRRGLAGRGLNEQFF
TGTGCCAGCTCACGCCGGGGGCTGGCCGGCAGGGGGCTGAACGAGCAGTTCTTC
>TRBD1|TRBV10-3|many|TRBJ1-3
CASRQGMAGNTIYF
TGTGCCAGCCGACAGGGGATGGCTGGAAACACCATATATTTT
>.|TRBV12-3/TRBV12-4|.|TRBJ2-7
CASSWGRTYEQYF
TGTGCCAGCAGTTGGGGCAGAACCTACGAGCAGTACTTC
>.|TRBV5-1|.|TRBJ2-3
CASSLVGREDTQYF
TGCGCCAGCAGCTTGGTGGGAAGGGAGGATACGCAGTATTTT
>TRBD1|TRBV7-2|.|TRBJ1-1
CASSLNARDRGVRDTEAFF
TGTGCCAGCAGCTTAAATGCCCGGGACAGGGGGGTGCGGGACACTGAAGCTTTCTTT
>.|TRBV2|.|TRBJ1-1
CASSSGQNRNTEAFF
.
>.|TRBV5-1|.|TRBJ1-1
CASSPQENTEAFF
TGCGCCAGCAGCCCACAGGAGAACACTGAAGCTTTCTTT
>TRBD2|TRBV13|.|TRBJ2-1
CASSRGALSGTRWVVGQFF
TGTGCCAGCAGCCGAGGTGCCCTCTCCGGGACTAGGTGGGTGGTAGGGCAGTTCTTC
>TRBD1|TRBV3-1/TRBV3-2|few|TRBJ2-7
CASSQGQGAGEQYF
TGTGCCAGCAGCCAAGGACAGGGGGCTGGAGAGCAGTACTTC
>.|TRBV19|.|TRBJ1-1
CASRRGARSTEAFF
TGTGCCAGCCGACGGGGGGCGAGGAGCACTGAAGCTTTCTTT
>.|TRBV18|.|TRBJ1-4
CASTRSGDEKLFF
TGTGCCAGCACAAGGTCAGGGGATGAAAAACTGTTTTTT
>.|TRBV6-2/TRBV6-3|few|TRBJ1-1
CASSSTDLNTEAFF
TGTGCCAGCAGTTCGACTGACTTGAACACTGAAGCTTTCTTT
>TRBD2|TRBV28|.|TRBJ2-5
CASSPELAGVGETQYF
TGTGCCAGCAGTCCCGAACTAGCGGGGGTTGGAGAGACCCAGTACTTC
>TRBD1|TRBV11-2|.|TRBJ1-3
CASSSPTGGPGNTIYF
TGTGCCAGCAGCTCCCCTACAGGGGGCCCTGGAAACACCATATATTTT
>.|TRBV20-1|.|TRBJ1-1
CSASPNLSEAFF
TGCAGTGCTAGTCCGAACTTATCTGAGGCTTTCTTT
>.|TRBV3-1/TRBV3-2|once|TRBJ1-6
CASSPGGSPLHF
TGTGCCAGCAGCCCGGGGGGTTCACCCCTCCACTTT
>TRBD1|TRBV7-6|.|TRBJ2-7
CASSLDKGAYYEQYF
TGTGCCAGCAGCCTCGACAAGGGGGCCTACTACGAGCAGTACTTC
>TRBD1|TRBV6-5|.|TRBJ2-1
CASSSPRTGNEQFF
TGTGCCAGCAGTAGCCCCCGGACAGGCAATGAGCAGTTCTTC
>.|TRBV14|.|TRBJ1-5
CASSLRVSNQPQHF
TGTGCCAGCAGCCTGCGAGTTAGCAATCAGCCCCAGCATTTT
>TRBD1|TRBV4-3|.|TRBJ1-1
CASSQDPGTANMNTEAFF
TGCGCCAGCAGCCAAGATCCTGGGACAGCGAATATGAACACTGAAGCTTTCTTT
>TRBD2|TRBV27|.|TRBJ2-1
CASSFGTSYNEQFF
TGTGCCAGCAGTTTCGGGACTAGTTACAATGAGCAGTTCTTC
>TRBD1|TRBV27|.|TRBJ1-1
CASSLSHRGGTEAFF
TGTGCCAGCAGTTTATCCCACAGGGGAGGCACTGAAGCTTTCTTT
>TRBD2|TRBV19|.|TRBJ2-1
CASSPGLGPNEQFF
TGTGCCAGTAGTCCGGGACTAGGTCCCAATGAGCAGTTCTTC
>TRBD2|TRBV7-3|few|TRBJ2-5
CASSLGRSGWGETQYF
TGTGCCAGCAGCTTAGGTCGTAGCGGGTGGGGAGAGACCCAGTACTTC
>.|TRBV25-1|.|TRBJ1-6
CASSDGTLDNSPLHF
TGTGCCAGCAGCGACGGGACTTTGGATAATTCACCCCTCCACTTT
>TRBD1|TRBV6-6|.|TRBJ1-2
CASSYSAQGAGGYTF
TGTGCCAGCAGTTACTCCGCCCAGGGGGCGGGTGGCTACACCTTC
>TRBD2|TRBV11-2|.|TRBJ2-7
CASGGADYEQYF
TGTGCCTCCGGGGGGGCCGACTACGAGCAGTACTTC
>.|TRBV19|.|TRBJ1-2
CASSADNRLYGYTF
TGTGCCAGTAGTGCGGACAATCGACTCTATGGCTACACCTTC
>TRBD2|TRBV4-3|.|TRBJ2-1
CASSQASGGYNEQFF
TGCGCCAGCAGCCAAGCTAGCGGGGGGTACAATGAGCAGTTCTTC
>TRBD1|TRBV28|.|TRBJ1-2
CASSYPPPGQGASGYTF
TGTGCCAGCAGTTACCCACCTCCGGGACAGGGGGCCTCTGGCTACACCTTC
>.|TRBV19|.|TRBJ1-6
CASSESGEGSSPLHF
TGTGCCAGTAGTGAAAGTGGAGAGGGAAGTTCACCCCTCCACTTT
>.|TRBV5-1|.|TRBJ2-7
CASSLGQAENYEQYF
TGCGCCAGCAGCTTGGGACAGGCCGAAAACTACGAGCAGTACTTC
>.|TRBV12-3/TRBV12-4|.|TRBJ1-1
CASSREVNTEAFF
TGTGCCAGCAGCAGGGAAGTGAACACTGAAGCTTTCTTT
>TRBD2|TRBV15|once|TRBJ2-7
CATSRAEAGWEQYF
TGTGCCACCAGCAGAGCGGAAGCGGGGTGGGAGCAGTACTTC
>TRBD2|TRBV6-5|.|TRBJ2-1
CASSATSGRTNEQFF
TGTGCCAGCAGCGCGACTAGCGGGAGAACCAATGAGCAGTTCTTC
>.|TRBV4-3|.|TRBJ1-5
CASSQGRGQPQHF
TGCGCCAGCAGCCAGGGTCGGGGGCAGCCCCAGCATTTT
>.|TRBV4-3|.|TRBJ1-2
CASSPSGTWRANGYTF
TGCGCCAGCAGCCCAAGTGGGACTTGGAGGGCGAATGGCTACACCTTC
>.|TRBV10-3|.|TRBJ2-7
CAIAPGVTYEQYF
TGTGCCATTGCGCCAGGGGTTACCTACGAGCAGTACTTC
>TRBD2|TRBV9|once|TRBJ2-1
CASSVGGSGNNEQFF
TGTGCCAGCAGCGTAGGGGGAAGCGGGAACAATGAGCAGTTCTTC
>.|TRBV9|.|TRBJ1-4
CASSRMGGTNEKLFF
TGTGCCAGCAGCCGAATGGGGGGGACTAATGAAAAACTGTTTTTT
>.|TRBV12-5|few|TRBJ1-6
CASPLPGPLTSYNSPLHF
TGTGCTAGTCCCCTTCCTGGCCCTTTAACGTCCTATAATTCACCCCTCCACTTT
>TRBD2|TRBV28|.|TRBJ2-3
CASSRLAGSADTQYF
TGTGCCAGCTCTCGATTAGCGGGATCCGCAGATACGCAGTATTTT